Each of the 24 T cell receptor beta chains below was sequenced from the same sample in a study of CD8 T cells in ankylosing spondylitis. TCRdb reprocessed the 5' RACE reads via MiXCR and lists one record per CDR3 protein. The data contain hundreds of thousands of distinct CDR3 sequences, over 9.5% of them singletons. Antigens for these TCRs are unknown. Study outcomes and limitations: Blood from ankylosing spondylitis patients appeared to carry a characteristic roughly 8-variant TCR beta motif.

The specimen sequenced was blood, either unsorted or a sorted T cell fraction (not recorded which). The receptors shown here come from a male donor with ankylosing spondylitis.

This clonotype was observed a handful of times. CDR3 residues: CASSPGTSGPSTDTQYF. The CDR3 region has the DNA TGTGCCAGCAGTCCGGGGACTAGCGGTCCTAGCACAGATACGCAGTATTTT. This chain uses TRBV28 with TRBJ2-3; 11 positions agree with TRBD2. This CDR3 comprises 17 residues. Germline V gene data show CDR1 as MDHEN and CDR2 as SYDVKM. The trim removed 5 bases at V and 0 bases at J, leaving 7 bases unmatched.

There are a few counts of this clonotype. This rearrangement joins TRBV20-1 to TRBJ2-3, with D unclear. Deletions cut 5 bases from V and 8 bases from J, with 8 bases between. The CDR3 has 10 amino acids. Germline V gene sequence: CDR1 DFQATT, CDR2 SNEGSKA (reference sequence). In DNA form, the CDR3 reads TGCAGTGCTTTAGGAATTACGCAGTATTTT. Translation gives CSALGITQYF.

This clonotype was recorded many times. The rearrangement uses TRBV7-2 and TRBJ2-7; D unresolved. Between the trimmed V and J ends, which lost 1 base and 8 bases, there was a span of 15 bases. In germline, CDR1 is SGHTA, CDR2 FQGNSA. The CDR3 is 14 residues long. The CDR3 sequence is CASSLDRTVGKQYF. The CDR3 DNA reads TGTGCCAGCAGCTTAGATCGGACCGTCGGCAAGCAGTACTTC.

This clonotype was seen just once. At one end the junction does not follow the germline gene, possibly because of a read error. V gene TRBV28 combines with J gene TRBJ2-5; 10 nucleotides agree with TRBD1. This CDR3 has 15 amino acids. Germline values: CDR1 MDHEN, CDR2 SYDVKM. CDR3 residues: CTSSLGQGIWETQYF. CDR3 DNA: TGTACCAGCAGTTTGGGACAGGGGATCTGGGAGACCCAGTACTTC.

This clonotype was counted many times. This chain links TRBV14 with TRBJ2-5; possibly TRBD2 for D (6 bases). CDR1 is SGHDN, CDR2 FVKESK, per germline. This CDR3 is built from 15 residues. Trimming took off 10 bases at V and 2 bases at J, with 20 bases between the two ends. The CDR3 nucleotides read TGTGCCACCGCGTCCCGGGGCGCGGGGCAAGAGACCCAGTACTTC. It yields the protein CATASRGAGQETQYF.

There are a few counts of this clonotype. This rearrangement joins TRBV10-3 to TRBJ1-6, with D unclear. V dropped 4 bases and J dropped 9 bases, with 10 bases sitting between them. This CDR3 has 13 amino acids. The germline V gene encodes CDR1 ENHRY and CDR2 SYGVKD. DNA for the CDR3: TGTGCCATCAGTGTTGAGAGGTTTTCACCCCTCCACTTT. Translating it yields CAISVERFSPLHF.

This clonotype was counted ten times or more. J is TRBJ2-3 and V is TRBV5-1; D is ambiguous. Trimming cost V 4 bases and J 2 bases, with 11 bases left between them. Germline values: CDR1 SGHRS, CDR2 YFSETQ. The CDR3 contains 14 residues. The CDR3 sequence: CASSVEWITDTQYF. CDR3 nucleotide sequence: TGCGCCAGCAGCGTTGAATGGATCACAGATACGCAGTATTTT.

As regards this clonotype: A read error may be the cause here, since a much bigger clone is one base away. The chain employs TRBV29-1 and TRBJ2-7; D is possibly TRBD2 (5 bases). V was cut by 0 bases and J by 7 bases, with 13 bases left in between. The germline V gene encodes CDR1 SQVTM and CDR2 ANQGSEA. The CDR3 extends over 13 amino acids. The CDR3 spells CSVEESPSGEQYF. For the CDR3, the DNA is TGCAGCGTTGAAGAATCCCCTTCGGGGGAGCAGTACTTC.

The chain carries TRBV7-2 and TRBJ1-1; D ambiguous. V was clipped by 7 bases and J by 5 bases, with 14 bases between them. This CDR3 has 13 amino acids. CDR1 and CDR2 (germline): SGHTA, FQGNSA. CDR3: CASNMRGGTEAFF. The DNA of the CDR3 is TGTGCCAGCAACATGCGGGGAGGAACTGAAGCTTTCTTT. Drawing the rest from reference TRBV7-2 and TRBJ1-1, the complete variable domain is GAGVSQSPSNKVTEKGKDVELRCDPISGHTALYWYRQSLGQGLEFLIYFQGNSAPDKSGLPSDRFSAERTGGSVSTLTIQRTQQEDSAVYLCASNMRGGTEAFFGQGTRLTVV.

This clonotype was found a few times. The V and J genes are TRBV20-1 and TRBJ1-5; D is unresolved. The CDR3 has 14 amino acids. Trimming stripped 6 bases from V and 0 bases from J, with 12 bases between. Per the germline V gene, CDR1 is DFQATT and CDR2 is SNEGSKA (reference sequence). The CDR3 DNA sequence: TGCAGTGCCTTTGGGAGGGATAGCAATCAGCCCCAGCATTTT. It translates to CSAFGRDSNQPQHF.

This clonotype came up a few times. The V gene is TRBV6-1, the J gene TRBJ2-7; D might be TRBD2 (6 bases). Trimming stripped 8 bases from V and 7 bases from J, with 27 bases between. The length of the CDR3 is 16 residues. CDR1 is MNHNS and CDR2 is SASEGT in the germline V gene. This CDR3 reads CASEFGPTSWEEEQYF. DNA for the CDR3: TGTGCCAGCGAATTTGGACCGACCAGTTGGGAGGAAGAGCAGTACTTC.

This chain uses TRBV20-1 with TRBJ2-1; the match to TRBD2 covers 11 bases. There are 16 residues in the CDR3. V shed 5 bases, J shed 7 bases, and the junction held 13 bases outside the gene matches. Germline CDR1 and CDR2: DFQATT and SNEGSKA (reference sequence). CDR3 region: CSASWKLAGVLNEQFF. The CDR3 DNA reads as TGCAGTGCTTCCTGGAAACTAGCGGGAGTATTAAATGAGCAGTTCTTC.

The CDR3 sequence: CASSRWTGTDTQYF. The CDR3 coding sequence is TGTGCCAGCAGCCGTTGGACAGGCACAGATACGCAGTATTTT. The J gene is TRBJ2-3, the V gene TRBV5-4; perhaps TRBD1 as D (6 bases). V lost 4 bases and J lost 1, with 10 bases in between. The CDR3 loop spans 14 amino acids. Germline assignment: CDR1 SGHNT and CDR2 YYREEE (reference sequence).

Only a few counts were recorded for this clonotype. CDR3 sequence: CASSSPTSTNEQFF. In DNA form, the CDR3 reads TGTGCCAGCAGTTCCCCTACTAGTACCAATGAGCAGTTCTTC. The V gene is TRBV27, the J gene TRBJ2-1; TRBD2 is a possible D gene (5 bases). Germline V gene lookup returns CDR1 MNHEY and CDR2 SMNVEV (reference sequence). The CDR3 sequence is 14 residues long. The V gene lost 4 bases and the J gene lost 6 bases, with 13 bases spanning the gap.

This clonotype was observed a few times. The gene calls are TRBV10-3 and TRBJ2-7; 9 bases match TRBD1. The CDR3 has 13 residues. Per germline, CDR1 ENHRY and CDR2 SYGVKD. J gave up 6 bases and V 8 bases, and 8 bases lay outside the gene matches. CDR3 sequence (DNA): TGTGCCATCGCGGGGACAGGGATCTCCGAGCAGTACTTC. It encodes CAIAGTGISEQYF.

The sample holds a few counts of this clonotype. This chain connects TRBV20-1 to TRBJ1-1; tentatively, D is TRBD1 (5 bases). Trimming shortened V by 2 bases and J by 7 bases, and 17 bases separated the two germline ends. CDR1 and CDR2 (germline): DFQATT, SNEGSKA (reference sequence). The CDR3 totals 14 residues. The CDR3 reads CSARYRQLTNEAFF. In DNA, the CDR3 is TGCAGTGCTAGATACCGACAGTTGACGAATGAAGCTTTCTTT.

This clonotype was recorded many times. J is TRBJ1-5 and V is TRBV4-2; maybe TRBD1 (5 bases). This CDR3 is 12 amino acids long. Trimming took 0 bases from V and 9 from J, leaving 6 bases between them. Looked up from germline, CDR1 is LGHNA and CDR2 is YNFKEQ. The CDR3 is CASSQDRGPQHF. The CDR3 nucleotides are TGTGCCAGCAGCCAAGATAGGGGGCCCCAGCATTTT.

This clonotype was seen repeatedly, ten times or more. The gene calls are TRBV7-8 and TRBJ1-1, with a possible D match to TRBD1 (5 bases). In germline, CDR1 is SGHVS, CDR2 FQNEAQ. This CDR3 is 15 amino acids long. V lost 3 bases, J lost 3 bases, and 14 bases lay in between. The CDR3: CASSFLGQGDTEAFF. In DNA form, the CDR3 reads TGTGCCAGCAGCTTCCTCGGGCAGGGTGACACTGAAGCTTTCTTT.

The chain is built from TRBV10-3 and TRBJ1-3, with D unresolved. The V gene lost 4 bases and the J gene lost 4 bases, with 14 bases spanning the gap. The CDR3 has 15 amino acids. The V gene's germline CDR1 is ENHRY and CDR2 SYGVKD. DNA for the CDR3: TGTGCCATCAGTGCCTCGCGGGCAGACGGAAACACCATATATTTT. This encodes CAISASRADGNTIYF.

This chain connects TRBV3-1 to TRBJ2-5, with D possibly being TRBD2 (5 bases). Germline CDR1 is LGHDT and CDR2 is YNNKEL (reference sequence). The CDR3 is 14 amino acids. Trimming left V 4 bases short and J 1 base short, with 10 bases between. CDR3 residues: CASSRDYSQETQYF. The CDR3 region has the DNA TGTGCCAGCAGCCGAGACTACAGCCAAGAGACCCAGTACTTC.

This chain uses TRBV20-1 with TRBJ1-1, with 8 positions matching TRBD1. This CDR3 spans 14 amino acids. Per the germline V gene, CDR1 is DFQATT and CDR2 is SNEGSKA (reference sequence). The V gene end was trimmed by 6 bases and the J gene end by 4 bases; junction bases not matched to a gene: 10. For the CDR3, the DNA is TGCAGTGCGGCTGACAGGGGTTTGGTCACTGAAGCTTTCTTT. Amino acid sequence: CSAADRGLVTEAFF.

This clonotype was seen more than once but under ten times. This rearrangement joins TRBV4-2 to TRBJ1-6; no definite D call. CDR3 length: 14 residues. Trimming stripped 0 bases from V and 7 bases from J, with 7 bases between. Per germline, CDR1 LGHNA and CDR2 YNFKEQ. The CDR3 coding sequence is TGTGCCAGCAGCCAAGATTCCCAGAATTCACCCCTCCACTTT. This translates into CASSQDSQNSPLHF.

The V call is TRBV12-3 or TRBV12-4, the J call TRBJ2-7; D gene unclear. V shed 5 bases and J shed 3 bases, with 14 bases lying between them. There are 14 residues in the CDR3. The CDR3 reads CASSPPNQYYEQYF. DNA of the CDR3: TGTGCCAGCAGTCCCCCTAATCAGTACTACGAGCAGTACTTC.

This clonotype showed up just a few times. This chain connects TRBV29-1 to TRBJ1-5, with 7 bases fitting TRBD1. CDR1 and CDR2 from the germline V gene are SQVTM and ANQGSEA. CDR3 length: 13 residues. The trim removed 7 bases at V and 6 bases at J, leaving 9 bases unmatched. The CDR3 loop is CSADEGAGQPQHF. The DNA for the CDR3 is TGCAGCGCCGACGAGGGGGCCGGTCAGCCCCAGCATTTT.